Each of the 8 T cell receptor beta chains below was sequenced from the same sample in a study of shared clonotypes between healthy human individuals. Some clones are missing from TCRdb's copy, which holds only in-frame ones; the method was immunoSEQ multiplex PCR. The profile shows roughly 1,000,000 clones, about 84% of them singletons. Source material: memory CD4+ T cells from PBMCs. Subset: CD45RA-negative fraction. The origin of the receptors is a man in his late teens or twenties in good health. Some clones in this sample may be carry-over from other donors' samples.

J is TRBJ1-1 and V is TRBV6-5; 7 nucleotides match TRBD1. V was pared by 10 bases and J by 5 bases, with 7 bases of the junction left unmatched. There are 12 residues in the CDR3. Germline CDR1 MNHEY, CDR2 SVGAGI. The CDR3 sequence is CATDRVGTEAFF. The CDR3 nucleotides are TGTGCCACCGACAGGGTGGGAACTGAAGCTTTCTTT.

The rearrangement uses TRBV28 and TRBJ1-5, with 7 nucleotides matching TRBD1. Looked up from germline, CDR1 is MDHEN and CDR2 is SYDVKM. J was trimmed by 6 bases and V by 5 bases; bases with no gene match: 7. The CDR3 is 14 amino acids. CDR3 DNA: TGTGCCAGCAGTCGGACAGCAGGGGGTCAGCCCCAGCATTTT. It encodes CASSRTAGGQPQHF.

V usage is TRBV28 and J usage is TRBJ2-7; 8 bases are a match to TRBD2. Per germline, CDR1 MDHEN and CDR2 SYDVKM. The CDR3 has 13 amino acids. V shed 5 bases and J 3 bases; nucleotides not matched to a gene: 3. CDR3 in amino acids: CASSEGLGYEQYF. Written as DNA, the CDR3 is TGTGCCAGCAGTGAGGGACTAGGCTACGAGCAGTACTTC.

The chain couples TRBV29-1 to TRBJ2-7; D is perhaps TRBD1 (6 bases). Trimming stripped 1 base from V and 2 bases from J, with 15 bases between. Germline CDR1 is SQVTM and CDR2 is ANQGSEA. This CDR3 has 15 residues. The CDR3 DNA reads as TGCAGCGTTGAAGCGGCGGACAGCCTAACCTACGAGCAGTACTTC. It encodes CSVEAADSLTYEQYF.

The V call is TRBV19, the J call TRBJ2-7; 9 bases map to TRBD1. The J segment lost 5 bases and the V segment lost 5 bases, leaving 10 bases of the junction unmatched. There are 15 residues in the CDR3. Looked up from germline, CDR1 is LNHDA and CDR2 is SQIVND (reference sequence). The CDR3 protein is CASSQTGTGTDEQYF. The CDR3 DNA reads as TGTGCCAGTAGTCAAACCGGGACAGGGACTGACGAGCAGTACTTC.

The chain uses TRBV5-1 and TRBJ2-2; 8 bases fit TRBD2. The V gene's germline CDR1 is SGHRS and CDR2 YFSETQ. The ends lost 4 bases at V and 1 base at J; junction bases unmatched: 3. The CDR3 runs to 15 residues. The CDR3 loop reads CASSPLAENTGELFF. Written as DNA, the CDR3 is TGCGCCAGCAGCCCACTAGCGGAGAACACCGGGGAGCTGTTTTTT.

The CDR3 here is CASSQRTGQGATEAFF. Written as DNA, the CDR3 is TGCGCCAGCAGTCAGAGGACGGGACAGGGGGCCACTGAAGCTTTCTTT. V and J are TRBV4-1 and TRBJ1-1; TRBD1 agrees at 12 bases. Per germline, CDR1 MGHRA and CDR2 YSYEKL. J was trimmed by 4 bases and V by 6 bases; bases with no gene match: 9. The CDR3 totals 16 residues.

The table lists this clone with a few counts. The chain has TRBV9 and TRBJ1-3, with 8 bases matching TRBD1. The CDR3 covers 15 residues. Per the germline V gene, CDR1 is SGDLS and CDR2 is YYNGEE. V lost 4 bases and J lost 3; bases outside the gene matches: 6. This CDR3 is CASSTSGGRGNTIYF. The CDR3 DNA follows: TGTGCCAGCAGCACCTCAGGGGGCCGTGGAAACACCATATATTTT.